This T cell receptor beta chain stems from a study of blood T cell repertoires in COVID-19. Study-level background: Researchers got acute and convalescent COVID-19 samples from the United States, Italy and Spain. T cells, B-cell-depleted T cells, or PBMCs supplied cDNA or gDNA.

V was cut by 4 bases and J by 2 bases, with 13 bases left in between. This CDR3 region has 14 residues. From germline, CDR1 is SGHKS and CDR2 YYEKEE (reference sequence). Per the original data handling: Amplification with reference gene primers provided the estimates of nucleated cell counts. The method was immunoSEQ multiplex PCR; TCRdb's version includes in-frame clones alone and lacks a portion of them. V, J and clone size are those of that table, while D and trimming were read from the DNA. Here the sample spans about 97,000 clones, 85% to 90% being singletons. Input material: peripheral blood. This chain connects TRBV5-5 to TRBJ2-7; D not certain. This TCR derives from a human donor in a cohort sampled during active COVID-19. CDR3 DNA: TGTGCCAGCAGCCCCGATGTGAGTCCCTACGAGCAGTACTTC. Amino acids: CASSPDVSPYEQYF. The whole variable domain, filled in from reference TRBV5-5 and TRBJ2-7, reads DAGVTQSPTHLIKTRGQQVTLRCSPISGHKSVSWYQQVLGQGPQFIFQYYEKEERGRGNFPDRFSARQFPNYSSELNVNALLLGDSALYLCASSPDVSPYEQYFGPGTRLTVT.